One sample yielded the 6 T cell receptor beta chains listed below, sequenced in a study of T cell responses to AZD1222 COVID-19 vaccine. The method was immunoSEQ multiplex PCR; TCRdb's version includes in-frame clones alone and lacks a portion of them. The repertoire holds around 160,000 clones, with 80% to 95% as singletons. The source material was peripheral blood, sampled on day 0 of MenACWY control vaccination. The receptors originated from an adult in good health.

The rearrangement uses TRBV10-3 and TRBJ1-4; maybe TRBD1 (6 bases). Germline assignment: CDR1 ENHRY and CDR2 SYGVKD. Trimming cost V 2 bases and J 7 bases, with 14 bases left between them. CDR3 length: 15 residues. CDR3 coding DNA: TGTGCCATCAGTGAGATTGGCCAGGGGCTTGAAAAACTGTTTTTT. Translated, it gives CAISEIGQGLEKLFF.

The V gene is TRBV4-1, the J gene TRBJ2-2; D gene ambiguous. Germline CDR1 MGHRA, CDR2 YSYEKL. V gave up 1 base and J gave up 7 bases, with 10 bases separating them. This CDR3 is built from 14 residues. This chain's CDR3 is CASSQVGVDGELFF. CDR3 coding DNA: TGCGCCAGCAGCCAAGTTGGGGTTGACGGGGAGCTGTTTTTT.

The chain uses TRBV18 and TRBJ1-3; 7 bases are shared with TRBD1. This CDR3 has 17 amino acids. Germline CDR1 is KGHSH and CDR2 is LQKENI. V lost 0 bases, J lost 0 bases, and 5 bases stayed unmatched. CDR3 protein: CASSPPGQAISGNTIYF. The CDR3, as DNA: TGTGCCAGCTCACCACCTGGACAGGCTATCTCTGGAAACACCATATATTTT.

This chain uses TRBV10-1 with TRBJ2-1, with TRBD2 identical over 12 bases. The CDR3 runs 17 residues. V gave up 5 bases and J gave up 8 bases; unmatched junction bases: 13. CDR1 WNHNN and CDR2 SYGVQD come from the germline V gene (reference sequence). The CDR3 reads CASSLSSGRVTSDEQFF. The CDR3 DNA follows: TGCGCCAGCAGTCTGTCTAGCGGGAGGGTTACTTCGGATGAGCAGTTCTTC.

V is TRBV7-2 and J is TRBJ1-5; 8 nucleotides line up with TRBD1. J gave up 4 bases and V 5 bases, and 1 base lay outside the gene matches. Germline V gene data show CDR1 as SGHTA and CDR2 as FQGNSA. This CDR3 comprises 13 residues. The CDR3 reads CASSRDRNQPQHF. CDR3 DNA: TGTGCCAGCAGCCGGGACAGGAATCAGCCCCAGCATTTT.

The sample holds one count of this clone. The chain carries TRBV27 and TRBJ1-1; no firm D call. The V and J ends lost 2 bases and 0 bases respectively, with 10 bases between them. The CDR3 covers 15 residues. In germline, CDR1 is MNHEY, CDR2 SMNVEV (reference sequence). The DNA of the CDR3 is TGTGCCAGCAGTTTAGAGTATGGGTTGAACACTGAAGCTTTCTTT. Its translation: CASSLEYGLNTEAFF.